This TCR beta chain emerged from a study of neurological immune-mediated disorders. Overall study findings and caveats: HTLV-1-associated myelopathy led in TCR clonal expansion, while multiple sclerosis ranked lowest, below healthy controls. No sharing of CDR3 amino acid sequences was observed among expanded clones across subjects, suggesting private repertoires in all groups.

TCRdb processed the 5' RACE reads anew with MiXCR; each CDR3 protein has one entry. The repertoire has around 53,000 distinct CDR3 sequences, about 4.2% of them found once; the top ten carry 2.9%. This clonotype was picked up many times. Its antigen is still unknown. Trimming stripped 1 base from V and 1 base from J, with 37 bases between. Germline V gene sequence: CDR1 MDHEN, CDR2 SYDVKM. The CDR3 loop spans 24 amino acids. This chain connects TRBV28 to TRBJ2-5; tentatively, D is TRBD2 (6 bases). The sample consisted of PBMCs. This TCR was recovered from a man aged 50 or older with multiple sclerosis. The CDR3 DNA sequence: TGTGCCAGCAGTTTATTCTGGCGTGAGGCACTTTTTGATTCCGTGGGGGACTCCCAAGAGACCCAGTACTTC. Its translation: CASSLFWREALFDSVGDSQETQYF.